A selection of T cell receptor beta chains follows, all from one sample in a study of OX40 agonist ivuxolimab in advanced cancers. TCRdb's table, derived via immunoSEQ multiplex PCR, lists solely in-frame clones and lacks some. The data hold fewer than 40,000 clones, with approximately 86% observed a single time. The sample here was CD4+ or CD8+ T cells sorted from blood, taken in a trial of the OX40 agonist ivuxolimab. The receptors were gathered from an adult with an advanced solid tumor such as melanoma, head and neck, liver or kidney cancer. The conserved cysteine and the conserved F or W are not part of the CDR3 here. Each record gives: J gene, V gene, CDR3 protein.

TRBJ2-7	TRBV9	ASSVDGRVSYEQY
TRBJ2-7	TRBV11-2	ASSFTDSYEQY
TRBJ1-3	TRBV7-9	ASSPGAGNTIY
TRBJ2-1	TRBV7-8	ASSSSQVEPLYNEQF
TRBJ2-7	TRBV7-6	ASSGGTSYEQY
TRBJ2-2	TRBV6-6	ASRVTGNTGELF
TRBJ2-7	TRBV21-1	ASIHSRLAGYEQY
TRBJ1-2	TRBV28	AGSDGQTYGYT
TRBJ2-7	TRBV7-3	ASSLSSSMGNEQY
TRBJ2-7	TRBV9	ASSRTPGQGAEEQY
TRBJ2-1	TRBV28	ASRLRDRVNEQF
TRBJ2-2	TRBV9	ASSVVTPGGELF
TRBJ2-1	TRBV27	ASSFRTSGTSEQF
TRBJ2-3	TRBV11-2	ASSLVYRGTDTQY
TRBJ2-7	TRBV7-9	ASSLDRGYEQY
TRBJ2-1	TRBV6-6	ASSYGGYNEQF
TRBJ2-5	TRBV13	ASSMGLGETQY
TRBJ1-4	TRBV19	ASSMGGSSEKLF
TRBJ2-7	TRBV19	ASSIPLAGSYEQY
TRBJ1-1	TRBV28	ASSLWAGEGRRSFEAF
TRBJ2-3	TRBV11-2	ASSLDAGSTDTQY
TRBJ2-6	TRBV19	ASSQGQGVTSGANVLT
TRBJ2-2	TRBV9	ASSARTGGNTGELF
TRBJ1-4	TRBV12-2	ASRLDDRVVEKLF
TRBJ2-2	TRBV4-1	ASADRPAGTGELF
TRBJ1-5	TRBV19	ATEQGNQPQH
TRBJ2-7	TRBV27	ASSSLTGTETIQQY
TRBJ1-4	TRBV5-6	ASSQFTGTGSTNEKLF
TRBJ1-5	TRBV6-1	ASSEAFQPQH
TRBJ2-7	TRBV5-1	ASSPQDWNSYEQY
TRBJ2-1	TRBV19	ASTLTRFDEQF
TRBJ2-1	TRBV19	ASRGQGLDNEQF
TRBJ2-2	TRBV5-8	ASTENTGELF
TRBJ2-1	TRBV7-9	AFPGEGPSYNEQF
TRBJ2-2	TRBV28	ASSHRSGELF
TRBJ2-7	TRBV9	ASSAGQGEFYEQY
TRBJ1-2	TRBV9	ASSGTGTGRSYT
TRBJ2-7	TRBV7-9	ASSLSIGVEQY
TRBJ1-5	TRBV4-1	ASSQNAGARGQPQH
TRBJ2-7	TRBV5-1	ASSIERPAGEQY
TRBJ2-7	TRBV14	ASSLSYEQY
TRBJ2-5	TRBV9	ASSAAGTRGAQY
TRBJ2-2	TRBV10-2	ASSAGTNGELF
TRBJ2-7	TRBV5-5	ASSLLRQHYEQY
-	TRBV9	ASSVGGSTEQY
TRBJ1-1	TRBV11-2	ASSPLRTGPLNTEAF
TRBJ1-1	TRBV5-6	ASSSLKGVGRGTEAF
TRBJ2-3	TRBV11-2	ASSLESSASTDTQY
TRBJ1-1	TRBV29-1	SVGPPGLNTEAF
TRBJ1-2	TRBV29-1	SVDQGAYGYT
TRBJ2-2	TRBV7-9	ASSWDRIRGELF
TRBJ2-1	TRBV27	ASSSGDVVYNEQF
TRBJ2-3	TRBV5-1	ASSLEREGTDTQY
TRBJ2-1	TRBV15	ATSSRGVPYNEQF
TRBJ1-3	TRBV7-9	ASSPGQGTGNTIY
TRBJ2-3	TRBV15	ATSREAGGSTDTQY
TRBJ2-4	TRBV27	ASRGGSGIQY
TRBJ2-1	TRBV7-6	ASSLGLAGRYNEQF